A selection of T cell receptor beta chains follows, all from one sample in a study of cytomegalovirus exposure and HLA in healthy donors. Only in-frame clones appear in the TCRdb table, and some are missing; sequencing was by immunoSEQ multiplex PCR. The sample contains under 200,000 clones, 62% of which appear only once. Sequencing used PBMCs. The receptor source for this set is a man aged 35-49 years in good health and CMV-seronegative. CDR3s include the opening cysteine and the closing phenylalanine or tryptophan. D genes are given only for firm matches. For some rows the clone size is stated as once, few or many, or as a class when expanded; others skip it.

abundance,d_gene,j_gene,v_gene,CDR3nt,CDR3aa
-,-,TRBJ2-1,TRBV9,TGTGCCAGCAGCGAGAGAGGATCGCTTCTCTTC,CASSERGSLLF
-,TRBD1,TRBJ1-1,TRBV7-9,TGTGCCAGCAGCCGGAGCGGGACAGGAGGCACTGAAGCTTTCTTT,CASSRSGTGGTEAFF
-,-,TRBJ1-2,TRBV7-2,TGTGCCAGCAGCGCGCTTCGACTGGACGTAGCGGTCTTC,CASSALRLDVAVF
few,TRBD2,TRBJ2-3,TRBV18,TGTGCCAGCTCACCCCTAGCGGGAGCCTCGTATTTT,CASSPLAGASYF
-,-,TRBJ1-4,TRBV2,TGTGCCAGCAGTGAGGGGAGGGTTAATGAAAAACTGTTTTTT,CASSEGRVNEKLFF
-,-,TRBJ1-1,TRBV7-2,TGTGCCAGCCAACAGTCATTACTGAACACTGAAGCTTTCTTT,CASQQSLLNTEAFF
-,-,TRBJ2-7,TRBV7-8,TGTGCCAGCAGCCAGTTAGGGCGGGGTGACTACGAGCAGTACTTC,CASSQLGRGDYEQYF
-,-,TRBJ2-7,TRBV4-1,TGCGCCAGCAGCCAACATGGGGCGGGAACCTACGAGCAGTACTTC,CASSQHGAGTYEQYF
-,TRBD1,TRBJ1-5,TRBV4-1,TGCGCCAGCAGCCAAGATGACAGGGGCCAAAAGAGGTCCCAGCATTTT,CASSQDDRGQKRSQHF
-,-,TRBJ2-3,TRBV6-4,TGTGCCAGCAGTGACTCGGGCCCCACAGATACGCAGTATTTT,CASSDSGPTDTQYF
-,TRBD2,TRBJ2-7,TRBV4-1,TGCGCCAGCAAGCCTTCGGCGGGGGGGCCATACGAGCAGTACTTC,CASKPSAGGPYEQYF
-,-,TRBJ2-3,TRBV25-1,TGTGCCAGCAGTGAACTCAGGGGGGCATCACTTACGCAGTATTTT,CASSELRGASLTQYF
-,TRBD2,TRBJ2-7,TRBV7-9,TGTGCCAGCAGCCAGGGACTAGCGGGGGGCCGCACCCCCAGATACGAGCAGTACTTC,CASSQGLAGGRTPRYEQYF
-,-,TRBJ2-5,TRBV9,TGTGCCAGCAGCGACATAGGGTCAGGGGAGGAGACCCAGTACTTC,CASSDIGSGEETQYF
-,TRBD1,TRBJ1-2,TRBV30,TGTGCCTGGAGTTCCCCCCCGGGACAGGGGGGACTAGGAGGTGGCTACACCTTC,CAWSSPPGQGGLGGGYTF
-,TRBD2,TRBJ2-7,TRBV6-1,TGTGCCAGCAGTGAAAGAGGACTAGCGGGAGCTGGCGAGCAGTACTTC,CASSERGLAGAGEQYF
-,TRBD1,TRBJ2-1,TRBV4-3,TGCGCCAGCAGCCGCCTCGGGCAGGGGGACAATGAGCAGTTCTTC,CASSRLGQGDNEQFF
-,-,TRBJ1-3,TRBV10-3,TGTGCCATCAGTGGCGACAGTAGCTCTGGAAACACCATATATTTT,CAISGDSSSGNTIYF
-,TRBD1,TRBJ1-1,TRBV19,TGTGCCAGTAGTACCACAGGGGGCACTGAAGCTTTCTTT,CASSTTGGTEAFF
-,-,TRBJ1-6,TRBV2,TGTGCCAGCATCCTAACACAGGGTTCACCCCTCCACTTT,CASILTQGSPLHF
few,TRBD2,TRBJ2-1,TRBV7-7,TGTGCTAGCAGCGTCGGGCTAGCGGGAGACAATGAGCAGTTCTTC,CASSVGLAGDNEQFF
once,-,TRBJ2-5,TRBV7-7,TGTGCTAGCAGCATCACCCCCACTGCTCGCGAGACCCAGTACTTC,CASSITPTARETQYF
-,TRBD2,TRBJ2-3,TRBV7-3,TGTGCCAGCAGCTCATTAGCGGGAGGGGTAGATACGCAGTATTTT,CASSSLAGGVDTQYF
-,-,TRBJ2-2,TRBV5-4,TGTGCCAGCAGCTTGGCACAGGGTGCCGGGGAGCTGTTTTTT,CASSLAQGAGELFF